This T cell receptor beta chain was found in a study of T-cell reconstitution after alpha-beta-depleted transplantation in children. This CDR3 comprises 14 residues. Germline values: CDR1 SGHTA, CDR2 FQGNSA. V dropped 1 base and J dropped 7 bases, with 11 bases sitting between them. In this sample, this clonotype turned up many times. The TCRbeta library incorporated unique molecular identifiers. One entry per CDR3 protein results from TCRdb running MiXCR on the PCR reads. Here the sample spans about 690,000 distinct CDR3 sequences, roughly 15% being singletons. The origin of this receptor is a human donor who donated a stem cell graft to a child with acute myeloid leukemia. Material: PBMCs from the stem cell graft donor, obtained from the stem cell graft. J is TRBJ2-4 and V is TRBV7-2; D not certain. In DNA, the CDR3 is TGTGCCAGCAGCTTAGGACGGTCCGGGAACATTCAGTACTTC. Translated: CASSLGRSGNIQYF.